This TCR beta chain appears in the sequencing data of a study of regulatory T cells in long-lasting Graves disease. Overall study results and limits: Less diverse TCR repertoires were seen in persistent Graves' patients than in newly diagnosed ones.

Time point defined: newly diagnosed GD, antithyroid drugs for less than 3 months. Extracted RNA from PBMCs served as the source of the TCR library. There are many counts of this clonotype. Its specificity is not known. Construction of the TCR beta libraries employed iRepertoire HTBI primers in conjunction with Arm-PCR of CDR3 regions. A single record per CDR3 protein comes from TCRdb applying MiXCR to the multiplex PCR reads. The table includes 350,000 to 550,000 distinct CDR3 sequences, more than 12% detected once. The same sample was also used in a study of T cells in Graves' hyperthyroidism and ophthalmopathy. That publication notes: For Graves' hyperthyroidism to be stable, ophthalmopathy could not progress within 18 months. HTBI primers were employed in a first-round RT-PCR of the TCR CDR3. Most thyroid clonotypes that were expanded above 0.001 also turned up in blood.

This TCR was recovered from a woman aged 25 to 45 with Graves disease. Sequencing was performed on peripheral blood mononuclear cells (PBMCs), taken at new diagnosis, from a patient treated with antithyroid drugs.

The CDR3 DNA follows: TGTGCCAGCACGGGGGACAGAACATACAATGAGCAGTTCTTC. This codes for CASTGDRTYNEQFF. The chain uses TRBV11-2 and TRBJ2-1, with TRBD1 as a possible D gene (7 bases). V lost 7 bases, J lost 4 bases, and 14 bases lay in between. This CDR3 is 14 amino acids long. Germline CDR1 is SGHAT and CDR2 is FQNNGV.